This is a list of T cell receptor beta chains from one sample in a study of technical replicates of blood from four donors. The data were produced by immunoSEQ multiplex PCR, yet TCRdb's version contains in-frame clones alone and is incomplete. The table includes about 80,000 clones, roughly 98% detected once. Specimen: T cells isolated from PBMCs. The receptor set was obtained from a human donor in good health. Both conserved end residues are part of each CDR3. The order of the fields is clone size, CDR3 length, D gene, J gene, V gene, CDR3 DNA, CDR3 protein. D genes are given only for firm matches. Size is omitted from some rows. Given values are once, few, many or a class for expanded clones.

-,13,-,TRBJ2-3,TRBV5-4,TGTGCCAGCAGCCGGGACTCTACAGATACGCAGTATTTT,CASSRDSTDTQYF
-,16,TRBD2,TRBJ2-1,TRBV25-1,TGTGCCAGCAGTGAATCGTCGGCTAGCGGGGACAATGAGCAGTTCTTC,CASSESSASGDNEQFF
-,17,-,TRBJ2-1,TRBV7-8,TGTGCCAGCAGCTTAGTTTTAACGCGAAACTGGGGCGATGAGCAGTTCTTC,CASSLVLTRNWGDEQFF
-,16,TRBD2,TRBJ2-7,TRBV4-2,TGTGCCAGCAGCCAAGATTTGCGGGGGGGCTCCTACGAGCAGTACTTC,CASSQDLRGGSYEQYF
once,14,-,TRBJ2-1,TRBV2,TGTGCCAGCATCCAGCGCGAATCCTACAATGAGCAGTTCTTC,CASIQRESYNEQFF
-,14,TRBD1,TRBJ1-2,TRBV5-1,TGCGCCAGCAGCTTGGTGGCAGGGGGAGATGGCTACACCTTC,CASSLVAGGDGYTF
-,14,-,TRBJ2-7,TRBV6-5,TGTGCCAGCAGCCGCGGTTTCCCGGCCTACGAGCAGTACTTC,CASSRGFPAYEQYF
once,13,-,TRBJ1-5,TRBV28,TGTGCCAGCAGCCTCGGTCCAAATCAGCCCCAGCATTTT,CASSLGPNQPQHF
-,14,-,TRBJ2-1,TRBV7-9,TGTGCCAGCAGCTTAGACTCTAGTCCCGATGAGCAGTTCTTC,CASSLDSSPDEQFF
-,13,-,TRBJ1-2,TRBV28,TGTGCCAGCAGTTCTCCCGGGGGAGATGGCTACACCTTC,CASSSPGGDGYTF
-,17,-,TRBJ1-3,TRBV9,TGTGCCAGCAGCACGGGCCCAGCGGACCTCTCTGGAAACACCATATATTTT,CASSTGPADLSGNTIYF
-,13,-,TRBJ1-2,TRBV5-6,TGTGCCAGCAGCTTGGAATCTGGGGCGGGCTACACCTTC,CASSLESGAGYTF
-,15,-,TRBJ1-1,TRBV27,TGTGCCAGCAGTTTAATCGGACCCGGGGACACTGAAGCTTTCTTT,CASSLIGPGDTEAFF
-,16,-,TRBJ2-1,TRBV7-2,TGTGCCAGCAGCTTAGGAGGGGGGGGCTCCTACAATGAGCAGTTCTTC,CASSLGGGGSYNEQFF
-,12,TRBD1,TRBJ1-2,TRBV30,TGTGCCTGGAGTGTACAGGGGACTGGCTACACCTTC,CAWSVQGTGYTF
once,16,TRBD2,TRBJ2-2,TRBV5-1,TGCGCCAGCAGCTTAGTTACTAGCGGCAACACCGGGGAGCTGTTTTTT,CASSLVTSGNTGELFF
once,15,-,TRBJ1-4,TRBV5-1,TGCGCCAGCAGCTTGGGCGACAGGAATAATGAAAAACTGTTTTTT,CASSLGDRNNEKLFF
-,16,-,TRBJ1-1,TRBV11-2,TGTGCCAGCAGCTTAGATCTTGTGACTCTGAACACTGAAGCTTTCTTT,CASSLDLVTLNTEAFF
-,15,-,TRBJ2-3,TRBV27,TGTGCCAGCTCCTTAAGGCGGGGACCGGGAGATACGCAGTATTTT,CASSLRRGPGDTQYF
-,17,TRBD1,TRBJ1-2,TRBV18,TGTGCCAGCTCACCGGGCGGAGGCAGGGGGCGGTTGAGTGGCTACACCTTC,CASSPGGGRGRLSGYTF
-,15,TRBD1,TRBJ1-1,TRBV10-1,TGCGCCAGCAGTGACCCTGCAGGGGGTTACACTGAAGCTTTCTTT,CASSDPAGGYTEAFF
-,15,-,TRBJ1-1,TRBV30,TGTGCCTGGACGGGGGAGGGGAAAAAAAGCACTGAAGCTTTCTTT,CAWTGEGKKSTEAFF
-,16,-,TRBJ1-2,TRBV19,TGTGCCAGTAGTATTACACACAAGTCGGGAGTCTATGGCTACACCTTC,CASSITHKSGVYGYTF
-,13,-,TRBJ1-2,TRBV14,TGTGCCAGCAGCCAAGGCTTTCGCGATGGCTACACCTTC,CASSQGFRDGYTF
-,15,TRBD1,TRBJ1-1,TRBV7-9,TGTGCCAGCAGCTTAACAGGGGTAGTTGTGGTTGAAGCTTTCTTT,CASSLTGVVVVEAFF
-,16,TRBD2,TRBJ2-1,TRBV5-1,TGCGCCAGCAGCTTGGGAGCGGGAGAGGGCTACAATGAGCAGTTCTTC,CASSLGAGEGYNEQFF
-,21,-,TRBJ2-3,TRBV6-9,TGTGCCACCAAGGCCCGTCCTTCGACAAAGCTCGTTTACCCACGCACAGATACGCAGTATTTT,CATKARPSTKLVYPRTDTQYF
once,13,TRBD1,TRBJ2-3,TRBV5-1,TGCGCCAGCACGGGACAGTCCACAGATACGCAGTATTTT,CASTGQSTDTQYF